The table lists the clone carrying this TCR beta chain with many counts. Stable Graves' hyperthyroidism denoted no ophthalmopathy progression over 18 months. The entry originates in a study of T cells in Graves' hyperthyroidism and ophthalmopathy. Study in general: Blood was drawn when the patient was first diagnosed and still untreated.

CDR3 size: 14 residues. The germline gives CDR1 SGHRS, CDR2 YFSETQ. Trimming removed 0 bases from V and 8 bases from J, with 11 bases in between. It was RNA transcripts that yielded the amplified TCR beta CDR3 regions. The TCR CDR3 first-round RT-PCR relied on the HTBI primer set. TCRdb re-called the multiplex PCR reads with MiXCR, one entry per CDR3 protein. Among about 420,000 distinct CDR3 sequences listed, around 16% were seen once. Sequenced input: blood. The gene calls are TRBV5-1 and TRBJ1-4, with a weak D call TRBD1 (6 bases). This sequence originates from a young woman with Graves' hyperthyroidism. DNA of the CDR3: TGCGCCAGCAGCTTGGAACAGGGTGGCGAAAAACTGTTTTTT. It codes for CASSLEQGGEKLFF.